This T cell receptor beta chain was sequenced during a study of T cell clonality in common variable immunodeficiency. General observations from the study: Fewer deletions and N-nucleotide insertions were reportedly seen in common variable immunodeficiency TCR beta sequences.

CDR1 and CDR2 from the germline V gene are MNHNS and SASEGT. CDR3 length: 17 amino acids. The V and J ends lost 1 base and 0 bases respectively, with 13 bases between them. The data were produced by immunoSEQ multiplex PCR, yet TCRdb's version contains in-frame clones alone and is incomplete. The sample was found to contain about 33,000 clones, and every one recurs. As regards this clone: Its cognate antigen is unknown. With the read ending 3 residues before the CDR3 end, the germline J gene is used to fill in that end.

The V gene is TRBV6-1, the J gene TRBJ1-3, with D perhaps TRBD1 (5 bases). The source material was peripheral blood mononuclear cells. This TCR came from a human donor with common variable immunodeficiency. The chain's CDR3 is CASSEVWGGGSGNTIYF. CDR3 DNA (partial): TGTGCCAGCAGTGAAGTTTGGGGGGGAGGCTCTGGAAACACC.